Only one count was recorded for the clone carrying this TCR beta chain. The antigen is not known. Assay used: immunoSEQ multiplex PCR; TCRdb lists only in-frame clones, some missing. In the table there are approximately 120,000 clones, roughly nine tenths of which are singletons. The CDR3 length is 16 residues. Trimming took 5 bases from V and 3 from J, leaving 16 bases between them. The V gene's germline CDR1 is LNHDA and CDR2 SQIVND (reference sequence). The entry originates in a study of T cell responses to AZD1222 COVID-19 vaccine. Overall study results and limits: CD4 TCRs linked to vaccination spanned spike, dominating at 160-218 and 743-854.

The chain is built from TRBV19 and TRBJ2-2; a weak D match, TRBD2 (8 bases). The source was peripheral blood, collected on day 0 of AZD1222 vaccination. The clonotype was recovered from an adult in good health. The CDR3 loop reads CASSPGRGQYTGELFF. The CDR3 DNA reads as TGTGCCAGTAGTCCCGGGAGGGGACAGTACACCGGGGAGCTGTTTTTT. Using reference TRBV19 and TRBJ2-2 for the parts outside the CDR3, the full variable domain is DGGITQSPKYLFRKEGQNVTLSCEQNLNHDAMYWYRQDPGQGLRLIYYSQIVNDFQKGDIAEGYSVSREKKESFPLTVTSAQKNPTAFYLCASSPGRGQYTGELFFGEGSRLTVL.